The rows below give T cell receptor beta chains drawn from one sample of a study of blood T cell repertoires in COVID-19. The table came from immunoSEQ multiplex PCR; TCRdb's copy has only in-frame clones and leaves some out. This sample yields about 150,000 clones, of which 70% to 90% are seen a single time; over 2% belongs to the top ten. Sequenced: peripheral blood. These receptors were collected from a woman in her seventies with acute or convalescent COVID-19. Each CDR3 is given with its conserved first and last residue. D genes are given only for firm matches. Clone size, where shown, is once, few, many, or a class for clones that have expanded.

v_gene: TRBV4-1
j_gene: TRBJ1-5
abundance: .
d_gene: .
CDR3aa: CASSQAQQFNQPQHF
CDR3nt: TGCGCCAGCAGCCAAGCCCAACAGTTCAATCAGCCCCAGCATTTT

v_gene: TRBV7-2
j_gene: TRBJ1-5
abundance: .
d_gene: .
CDR3aa: CASSKQGIDQPQHF
CDR3nt: TGTGCCAGCAGCAAACAGGGTATCGATCAGCCCCAGCATTTT

v_gene: TRBV6-2/TRBV6-3
j_gene: TRBJ2-5
abundance: .
d_gene: TRBD1
CDR3aa: CASSRQGTVRETQYF
CDR3nt: TGTGCCAGCAGTCGACAGGGGACGGTCCGGGAGACCCAGTACTTC

v_gene: TRBV3-1/TRBV3-2
j_gene: TRBJ2-3
abundance: .
d_gene: TRBD2
CDR3aa: CASSPLPGLAGGKTDTQYF
CDR3nt: TGTGCCAGCAGCCCACTTCCGGGACTAGCGGGGGGAAAGACAGATACGCAGTATTTT

v_gene: TRBV29-1
j_gene: TRBJ2-6
abundance: .
d_gene: TRBD2
CDR3aa: CSGNLAGGDSGANVLTF
CDR3nt: TGCAGCGGGAATCTAGCGGGGGGCGACTCTGGGGCCAACGTCCTGACTTTC

v_gene: TRBV30
j_gene: TRBJ2-7
abundance: .
d_gene: .
CDR3aa: CAWSSTYEQYF
CDR3nt: TGTGCCTGGAGTTCCACATACGAGCAGTACTTC

v_gene: TRBV5-6
j_gene: TRBJ1-2
abundance: .
d_gene: .
CDR3aa: CASSLVPNGYTF
CDR3nt: TGTGCCAGCAGCTTGGTGCCTAATGGCTACACCTTC

v_gene: TRBV4-2
j_gene: TRBJ1-1
abundance: .
d_gene: .
CDR3aa: CASSQREGTEAFF
CDR3nt: TGTGCCAGCAGCCAGAGGGAGGGCACTGAAGCTTTCTTT

v_gene: TRBV7-6
j_gene: TRBJ2-7
abundance: .
d_gene: TRBD2
CDR3aa: CASSLGIAGTSYEQYF
CDR3nt: TGTGCCAGCAGCCTGGGGATAGCGGGGACCTCCTACGAGCAGTACTTC

v_gene: TRBV6-6
j_gene: TRBJ2-5
abundance: .
d_gene: .
CDR3aa: CASSTDRGGETQYF
CDR3nt: TGTGCCAGCAGCACCGACAGGGGAGGGGAGACCCAGTACTTC

v_gene: TRBV2
j_gene: TRBJ1-6
abundance: .
d_gene: TRBD1
CDR3aa: CASRGQGGRWGSSYNSPLHF
CDR3nt: TGTGCCAGCAGGGGACAGGGAGGTAGATGGGGAAGCTCCTATAATTCACCCCTCCACTTT

v_gene: TRBV3-1/TRBV3-2
j_gene: TRBJ2-2
abundance: once
d_gene: TRBD1
CDR3aa: CASIGGQGSGELFF
CDR3nt: TGTGCCAGCATTGGCGGACAGGGTTCCGGGGAGCTGTTTTTT

v_gene: TRBV18
j_gene: TRBJ2-1
abundance: .
d_gene: TRBD1
CDR3aa: CASSLNRGSSYNEQFF
CDR3nt: TGTGCCAGCTCGCTGAACAGGGGGTCCTCCTACAATGAGCAGTTCTTC

v_gene: TRBV29-1
j_gene: TRBJ1-1
abundance: .
d_gene: TRBD1
CDR3aa: CSAWDRGRGNTEAFF
CDR3nt: TGCAGCGCATGGGACAGGGGGCGAGGGAACACTGAAGCTTTCTTT

v_gene: TRBV18
j_gene: TRBJ2-7
abundance: .
d_gene: TRBD1
CDR3aa: CASSRDGTGAYEQYF
CDR3nt: TGTGCCAGCTCACGGGACGGGACAGGGGCCTACGAGCAGTACTTC

v_gene: TRBV9
j_gene: TRBJ2-3
abundance: .
d_gene: TRBD2
CDR3aa: CASSVVGSGGPGDTQYF
CDR3nt: TGTGCCAGCAGCGTGGTGGGTAGCGGGGGGCCGGGAGATACGCAGTATTTT

v_gene: TRBV24-1
j_gene: TRBJ2-1
abundance: .
d_gene: TRBD2
CDR3aa: CATSVPGGTPQFF
CDR3nt: TGTGCCACCAGTGTGCCGGGGGGGACCCCGCAGTTCTTC

v_gene: TRBV15
j_gene: TRBJ2-4
abundance: few
d_gene: TRBD1
CDR3aa: CATSTGLQGVKNIQYF
CDR3nt: TGTGCCACCAGCACCGGTTTACAGGGGGTCAAAAACATTCAGTACTTC

v_gene: TRBV5-1
j_gene: TRBJ2-4
abundance: .
d_gene: .
CDR3aa: CASSLELQGNIQYF
CDR3nt: TGCGCCAGCAGCTTGGAGTTACAGGGAAACATTCAGTACTTC

v_gene: TRBV12-3/TRBV12-4
j_gene: TRBJ1-2
abundance: .
d_gene: .
CDR3aa: CASSPGRSGYTF
CDR3nt: TGTGCCAGCAGCCCTGGGAGAAGCGGCTACACCTTC

v_gene: TRBV7-9
j_gene: TRBJ1-1
abundance: .
d_gene: .
CDR3aa: CASSLVSQRNTEAFF
CDR3nt: TGTGCCAGCAGCTTAGTCTCCCAGCGGAACACTGAAGCTTTCTTT

v_gene: TRBV11-2
j_gene: TRBJ1-1
abundance: .
d_gene: .
CDR3aa: CASSLRGEAFF
CDR3nt: TGTGCCAGCAGCTTAAGAGGGGAAGCTTTCTTT

v_gene: TRBV30
j_gene: TRBJ2-5
abundance: .
d_gene: .
CDR3aa: CAWSAHLRREETQYF
CDR3nt: TGTGCCTGGAGTGCCCACCTACGTAGGGAGGAGACCCAGTACTTC